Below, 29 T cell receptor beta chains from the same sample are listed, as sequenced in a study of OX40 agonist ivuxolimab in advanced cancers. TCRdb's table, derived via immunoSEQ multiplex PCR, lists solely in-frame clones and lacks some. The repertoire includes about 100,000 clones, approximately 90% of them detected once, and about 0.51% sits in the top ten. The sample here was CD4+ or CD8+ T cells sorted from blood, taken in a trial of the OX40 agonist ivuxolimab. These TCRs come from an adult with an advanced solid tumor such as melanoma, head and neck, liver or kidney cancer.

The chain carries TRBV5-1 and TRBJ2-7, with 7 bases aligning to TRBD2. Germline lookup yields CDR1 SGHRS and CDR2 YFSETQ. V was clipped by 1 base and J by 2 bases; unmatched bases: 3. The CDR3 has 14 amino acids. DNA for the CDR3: TGCGCCAGCAGCTTGTCTAGCGGCACCTACGAGCAGTACTTC. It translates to CASSLSSGTYEQYF.

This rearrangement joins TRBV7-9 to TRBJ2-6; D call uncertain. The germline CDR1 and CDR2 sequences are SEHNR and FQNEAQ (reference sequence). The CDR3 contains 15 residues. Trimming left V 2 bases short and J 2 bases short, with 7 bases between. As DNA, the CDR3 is TGTGCCAGCAGCTTATGGGGAACTGGGGCCAACGTCCTGACTTTC. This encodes CASSLWGTGANVLTF.

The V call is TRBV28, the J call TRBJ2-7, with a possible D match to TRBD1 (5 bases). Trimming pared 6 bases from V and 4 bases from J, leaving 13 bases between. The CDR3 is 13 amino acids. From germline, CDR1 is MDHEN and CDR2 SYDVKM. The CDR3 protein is CASSRRQTYEQYF. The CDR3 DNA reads TGTGCCAGCAGCCGTCGACAGACGTACGAGCAGTACTTC.

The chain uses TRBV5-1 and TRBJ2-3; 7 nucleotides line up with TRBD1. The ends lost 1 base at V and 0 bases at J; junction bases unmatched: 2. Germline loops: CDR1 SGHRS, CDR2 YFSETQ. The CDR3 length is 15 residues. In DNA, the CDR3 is TGCGCCAGCAGCTTGCAGACAGGGAGCACAGATACGCAGTATTTT. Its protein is CASSLQTGSTDTQYF. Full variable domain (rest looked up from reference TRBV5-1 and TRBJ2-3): KAGVTQTPRYLIKTRGQQVTLSCSPISGHRSVSWYQQTPGQGLQFLFEYFSETQRNKGNFPGRFSGRQFSNSRSEMNVSTLELGDSALYLCASSLQTGSTDTQYFGPGTRLTVL.

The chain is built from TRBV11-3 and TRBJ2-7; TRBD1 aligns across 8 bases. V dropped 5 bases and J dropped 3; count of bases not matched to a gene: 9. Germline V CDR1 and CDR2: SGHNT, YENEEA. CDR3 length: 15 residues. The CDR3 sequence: CASSARGRGGYEQYF. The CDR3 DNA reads TGTGCCAGCAGCGCCAGGGGGCGAGGGGGCTACGAGCAGTACTTC.

The CDR3 protein is CASSLAEVEKLFF. The CDR3 DNA is TGTGCCAGCAGCTTAGCGGAGGTTGAAAAACTGTTTTTT. This sequence joins TRBV7-9 and TRBJ1-4; D is ambiguous. V was pared by 0 bases and J by 7 bases, with 6 bases between. The germline CDR1 and CDR2 sequences are SEHNR and FQNEAQ (reference sequence). The CDR3 consists of 13 residues.

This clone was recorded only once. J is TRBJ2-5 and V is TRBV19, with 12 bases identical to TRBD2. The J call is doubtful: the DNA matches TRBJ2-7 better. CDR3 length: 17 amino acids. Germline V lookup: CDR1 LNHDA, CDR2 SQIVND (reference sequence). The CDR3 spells CASSISGTSGLSYEQYF. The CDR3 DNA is TGTGCCAGTAGTATCTCCGGGACTAGCGGGCTATCCTACGAGCAGTACTTC.

CDR3 in amino acids: CASSLDGNEQFF. DNA of the CDR3: TGCGCCAGCAGCTTGGACGGAAATGAGCAGTTCTTC. This rearrangement joins TRBV5-1 to TRBJ2-1; D unclear. The V end was cut by 0 bases, the J end by 7 bases, with 5 bases between. The length of the CDR3 is 12 residues. Germline V gene sequence: CDR1 SGHRS, CDR2 YFSETQ. The variable domain in full, with the rest retrieved from reference TRBV5-1 and TRBJ2-1, is KAGVTQTPRYLIKTRGQQVTLSCSPISGHRSVSWYQQTPGQGLQFLFEYFSETQRNKGNFPGRFSGRQFSNSRSEMNVSTLELGDSALYLCASSLDGNEQFFGPGTRLTVL.

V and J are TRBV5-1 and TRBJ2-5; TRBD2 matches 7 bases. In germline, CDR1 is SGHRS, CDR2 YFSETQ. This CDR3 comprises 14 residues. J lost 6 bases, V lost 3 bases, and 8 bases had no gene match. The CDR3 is CASSSWSGKKTQYF. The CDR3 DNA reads TGCGCCAGCAGCTCTTGGAGCGGGAAAAAGACCCAGTACTTC. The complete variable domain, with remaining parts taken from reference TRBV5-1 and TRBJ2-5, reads KAGVTQTPRYLIKTRGQQVTLSCSPISGHRSVSWYQQTPGQGLQFLFEYFSETQRNKGNFPGRFSGRQFSNSRSEMNVSTLELGDSALYLCASSSWSGKKTQYFGPGTRLLVL.

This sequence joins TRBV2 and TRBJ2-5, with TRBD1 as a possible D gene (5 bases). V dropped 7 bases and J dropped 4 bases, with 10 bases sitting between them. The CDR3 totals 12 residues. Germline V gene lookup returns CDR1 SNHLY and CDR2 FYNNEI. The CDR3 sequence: CASTGNSETQYF. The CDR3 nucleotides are TGTGCCAGCACAGGGAACTCAGAGACCCAGTACTTC.

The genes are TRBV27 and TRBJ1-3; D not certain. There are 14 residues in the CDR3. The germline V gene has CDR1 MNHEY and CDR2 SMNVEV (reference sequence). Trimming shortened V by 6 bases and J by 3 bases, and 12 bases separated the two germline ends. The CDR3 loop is CASRSSGVGNTIYF. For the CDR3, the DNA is TGTGCCAGCAGGTCGTCCGGGGTTGGAAACACCATATATTTT.

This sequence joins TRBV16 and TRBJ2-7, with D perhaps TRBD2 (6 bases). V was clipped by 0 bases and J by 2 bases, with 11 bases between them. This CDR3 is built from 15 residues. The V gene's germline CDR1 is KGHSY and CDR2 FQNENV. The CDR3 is CASSQSTSPTYEQYF. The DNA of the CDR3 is TGTGCCAGCAGCCAATCTACTAGCCCGACCTACGAGCAGTACTTC.

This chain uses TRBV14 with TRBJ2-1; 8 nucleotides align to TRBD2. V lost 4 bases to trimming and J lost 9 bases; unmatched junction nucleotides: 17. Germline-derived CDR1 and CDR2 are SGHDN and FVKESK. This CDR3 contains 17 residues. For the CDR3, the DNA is TGTGCCAGCAGCCCCCTCGTTGGGATAGCGGGATACTCTGAGCAGTTCTTC. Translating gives CASSPLVGIAGYSEQFF.

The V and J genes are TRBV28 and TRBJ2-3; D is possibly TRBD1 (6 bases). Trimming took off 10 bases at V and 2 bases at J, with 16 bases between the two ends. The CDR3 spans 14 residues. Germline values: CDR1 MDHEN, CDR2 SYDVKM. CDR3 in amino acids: CATFSRDTTDTQYF. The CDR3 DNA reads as TGTGCCACCTTCTCCCGGGACACCACAGATACGCAGTATTTT.

The CDR3 bases are TGTGCCAGCAGCTCTCGGCTCGGAACGGTTACAGATACGCAGTATTTT. Translated: CASSSRLGTVTDTQYF. This chain uses TRBV7-2 with TRBJ2-3; D unresolved. The CDR3 has 16 amino acids. Germline values: CDR1 SGHTA, CDR2 FQGNSA. V was shortened by 4 bases and J by 3 bases, with 17 bases between the two germline ends.

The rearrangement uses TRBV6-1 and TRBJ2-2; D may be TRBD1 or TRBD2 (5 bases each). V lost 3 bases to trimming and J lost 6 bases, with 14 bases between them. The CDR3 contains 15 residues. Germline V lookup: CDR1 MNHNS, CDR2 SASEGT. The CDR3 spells CASSDLGRSPGELFF. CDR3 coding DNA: TGTGCCAGCAGTGACCTGGGACGGTCACCCGGGGAGCTGTTTTTT.

The CDR3 here is CASSLRIDTEAFF. In DNA form, the CDR3 reads TGTGCCAGCAGCCTGAGAATAGACACTGAAGCTTTCTTT. The chain has TRBV11-2 and TRBJ1-1; D call uncertain. Deletions cut 5 bases from V and 3 bases from J, with 10 bases between. Germline CDR1 reads SGHAT; CDR2 reads FQNNGV. The CDR3 runs to 13 residues.

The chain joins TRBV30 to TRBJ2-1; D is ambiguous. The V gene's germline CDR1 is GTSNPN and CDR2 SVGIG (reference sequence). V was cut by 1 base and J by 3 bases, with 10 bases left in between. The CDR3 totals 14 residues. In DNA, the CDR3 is TGTGCCTGGAGTGAGTGGTTGGTCTACAATGAGCAGTTCTTC. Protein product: CAWSEWLVYNEQFF.

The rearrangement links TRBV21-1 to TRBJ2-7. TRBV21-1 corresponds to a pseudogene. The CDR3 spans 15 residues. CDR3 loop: CASSPRDGDSYEQYF. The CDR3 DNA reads TGTGCCAGCAGCCCCCGGGACGGAGACTCCTACGAGCAGTACTTC.

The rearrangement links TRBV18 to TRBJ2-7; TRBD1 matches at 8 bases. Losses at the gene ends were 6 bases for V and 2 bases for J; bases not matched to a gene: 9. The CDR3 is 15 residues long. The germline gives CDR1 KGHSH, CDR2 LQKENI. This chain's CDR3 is CASSQAGTGTYEQYF. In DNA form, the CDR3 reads TGTGCCAGCTCTCAAGCCGGGACAGGCACCTACGAGCAGTACTTC.

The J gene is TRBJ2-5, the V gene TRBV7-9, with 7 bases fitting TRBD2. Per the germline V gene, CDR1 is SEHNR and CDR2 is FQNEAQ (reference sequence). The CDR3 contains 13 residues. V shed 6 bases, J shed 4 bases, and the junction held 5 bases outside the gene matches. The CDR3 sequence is CASRRAGAETQYF. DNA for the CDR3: TGTGCCAGCAGGAGGGCGGGAGCAGAGACCCAGTACTTC.

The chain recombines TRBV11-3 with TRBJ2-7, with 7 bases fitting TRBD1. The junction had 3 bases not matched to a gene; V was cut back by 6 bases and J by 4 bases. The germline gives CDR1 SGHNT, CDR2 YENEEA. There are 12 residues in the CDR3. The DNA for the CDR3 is TGTGCCAGCAGGATGACAGGGTACGAGCAGTACTTC. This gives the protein CASRMTGYEQYF.

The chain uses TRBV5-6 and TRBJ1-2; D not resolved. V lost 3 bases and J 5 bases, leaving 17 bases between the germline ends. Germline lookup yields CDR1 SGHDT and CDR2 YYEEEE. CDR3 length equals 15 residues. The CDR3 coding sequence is TGTGCCAGCAGCTGGGGAGGATACAATCGGTATGGCTACACCTTC. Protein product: CASSWGGYNRYGYTF.

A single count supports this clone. CDR3 residues: CASSSGRWFTDTQYF. Written as DNA, the CDR3 is TGTGCCAGTAGTTCCGGACGGTGGTTCACAGATACGCAGTATTTT. The V and J genes are TRBV19 and TRBJ2-3, with unresolved D. The CDR3 length is 15 residues. Per germline, CDR1 LNHDA and CDR2 SQIVND (reference sequence). With 5 bases removed from V and 2 bases from J, the gap between germline ends came to 14 bases.

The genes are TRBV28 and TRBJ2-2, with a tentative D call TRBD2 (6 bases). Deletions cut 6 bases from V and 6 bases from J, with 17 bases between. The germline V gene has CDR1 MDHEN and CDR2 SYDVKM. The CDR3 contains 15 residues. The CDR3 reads CASSLWGRRAGELFF. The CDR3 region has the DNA TGTGCCAGCAGCCTGTGGGGGAGGCGCGCCGGGGAGCTGTTTTTT.

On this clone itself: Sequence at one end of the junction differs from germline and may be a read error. CDR3 sequence (DNA): TGCAGTCCTAGGAGGGATACGCAGTATTTT. Translating it yields CSPRRDTQYF. This rearrangement joins TRBV20-1 to TRBJ2-3; the D gene is possibly TRBD2 (5 bases). Germline CDR1 DFQATT, CDR2 SNEGSKA (reference sequence). The CDR3 loop spans 10 amino acids.

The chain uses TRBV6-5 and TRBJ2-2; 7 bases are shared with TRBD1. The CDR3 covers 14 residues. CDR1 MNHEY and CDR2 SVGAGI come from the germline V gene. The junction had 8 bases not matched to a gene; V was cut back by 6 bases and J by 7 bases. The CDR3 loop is CASRGTGDRGELFF. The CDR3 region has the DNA TGTGCCAGCAGGGGAACAGGGGACCGCGGGGAGCTGTTTTTT.

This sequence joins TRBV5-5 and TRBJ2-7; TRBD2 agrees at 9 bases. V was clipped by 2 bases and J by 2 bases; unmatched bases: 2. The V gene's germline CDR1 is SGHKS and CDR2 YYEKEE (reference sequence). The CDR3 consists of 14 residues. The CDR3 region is CASSFVAGAYEQYF. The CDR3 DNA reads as TGTGCCAGCAGCTTTGTAGCGGGAGCCTACGAGCAGTACTTC. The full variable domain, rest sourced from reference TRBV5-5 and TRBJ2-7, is DAGVTQSPTHLIKTRGQQVTLRCSPISGHKSVSWYQQVLGQGPQFIFQYYEKEERGRGNFPDRFSARQFPNYSSELNVNALLLGDSALYLCASSFVAGAYEQYFGPGTRLTVT.

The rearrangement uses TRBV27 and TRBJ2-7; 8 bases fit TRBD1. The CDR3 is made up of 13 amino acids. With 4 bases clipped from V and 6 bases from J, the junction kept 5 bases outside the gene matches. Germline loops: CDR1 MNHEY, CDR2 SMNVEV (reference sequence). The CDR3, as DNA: TGTGCCAGCAGTTCCAGGACAGGGCGCGAGCAGTACTTC. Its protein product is CASSSRTGREQYF.